The clone carrying this T cell receptor beta chain is a singleton in its sample. The V end was cut by 6 bases, the J end by 7 bases, with 21 bases between. This CDR3 is 16 amino acids long. Per germline, CDR1 KGHSH and CDR2 LQKENI. This sample stems from a study of blood T cell repertoires in COVID-19. In the study overall: Some COVID-19 samples were acute and others convalescent; all came from the United States, Italy and Spain. Sources were T cells, B-cell-depleted T cells, or PBMCs; the material itself was cDNA or gDNA.

The method was immunoSEQ multiplex PCR; TCRdb's version includes in-frame clones alone and lacks a portion of them. The sample carries tens of thousands of clones, around nine tenths recorded once. This TCR derives from a man aged 55 to 70 with acute or convalescent COVID-19. The sequenced sample was peripheral blood. V gene TRBV18 combines with J gene TRBJ2-2; possible D gene TRBD1, 6 bases. The CDR3 region is CASSRNRDTLFGELFF. The CDR3 nucleotides are TGTGCCAGCTCTAGAAACCGGGACACCCTTTTCGGGGAGCTGTTTTTT. The full variable domain, completed using reference TRBV18 and TRBJ2-2, is NAGVMQNPRHLVRRRGQEARLRCSPMKGHSHVYWYRQLPEEGLKFMVYLQKENIIDESGMPKERFSAEFPKEGPSILRIQQVVRGDSAAYFCASSRNRDTLFGELFFGEGSRLTVL.